This TCR beta chain was documented in a study of blood T cell repertoires in COVID-19. Looking at the study overall: PBMCs, B-cell-depleted T cells, or T cells were the source of the cDNA or gDNA that made up the material.

With 2 bases removed from V and 3 bases from J, the gap between germline ends came to 13 bases. In germline, CDR1 is SGHAT, CDR2 FQNNGV. The length of the CDR3 is 15 residues. Assay used: immunoSEQ multiplex PCR; TCRdb lists only in-frame clones, some missing. Of about 350,000 clones listed, about 88% were seen once; the top ten hold 7% to 7.5%. V usage is TRBV11-2 and J usage is TRBJ1-2; D is possibly TRBD1 (6 bases). Sequenced material: peripheral blood. This TCR derives from a woman aged 55 to 70 with COVID-19, enrolled during active disease. The CDR3 nucleotides are TGTGCCAGCAGCTTACTCAGGGGTGAGGACTATGGCTACACCTTC. Its translation is CASSLLRGEDYGYTF. Together with reference TRBV11-2 and TRBJ1-2, the CDR3 gives the full variable domain: EAGVAQSPRYKIIEKRQSVAFWCNPISGHATLYWYQQILGQGPKLLIQFQNNGVVDDSQLPKDRFSAERLKGVDSTLKIQPAKLEDSAVYLCASSLLRGEDYGYTFGSGTRLTVV.